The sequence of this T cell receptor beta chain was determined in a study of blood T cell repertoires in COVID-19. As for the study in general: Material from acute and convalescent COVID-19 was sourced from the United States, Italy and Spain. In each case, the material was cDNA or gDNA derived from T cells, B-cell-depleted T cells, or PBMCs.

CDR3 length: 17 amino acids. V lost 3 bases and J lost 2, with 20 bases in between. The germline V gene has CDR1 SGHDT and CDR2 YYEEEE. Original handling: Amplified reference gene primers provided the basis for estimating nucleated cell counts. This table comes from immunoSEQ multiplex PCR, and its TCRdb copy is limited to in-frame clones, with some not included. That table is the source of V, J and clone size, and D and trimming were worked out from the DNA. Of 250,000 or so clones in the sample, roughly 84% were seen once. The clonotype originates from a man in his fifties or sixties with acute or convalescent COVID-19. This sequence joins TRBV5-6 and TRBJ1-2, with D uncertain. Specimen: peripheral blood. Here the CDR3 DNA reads TGTGCCAGCAGCTCCCCGGGGTCTCCCAACCCAAACTATGGCTACACCTTC. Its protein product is CASSSPGSPNPNYGYTF.